The T cell receptor (beta chain) under discussion was sequenced for a study of blood T cell repertoires in COVID-19. About the research overall: PBMCs, B-cell-depleted T cells, or T cells were the source of the cDNA or gDNA that made up the material.

This CDR3 has 14 residues. Libraries were prepared by immunoSEQ multiplex PCR; TCRdb keeps only in-frame clonotypes and omits some of them. The repertoire consists of approximately 120,000 clones, with more than 80% occurring once and the leading ten covering 4.3%. This chain connects TRBV21-1 to TRBJ2-7; the table's TRBD1 call for D was not verified on the DNA. TRBV21-1 is marked as a pseudogene. The clonotype originates from a human donor in a cohort sampled during active COVID-19. The sequenced sample was peripheral blood. The CDR3 sequence: CASSKSGTGLEQYV. CDR3 nucleotides: TGTGCCAGCAGCAAATCCGGGACAGGGCTCGAGCAGTACGTC.